A single sample gave rise to the 25 T cell receptor beta chains below, sequenced in a study of T cell responses to AZD1222 COVID-19 vaccine. Method: immunoSEQ multiplex PCR; TCRdb's copy keeps in-frame clones and lacks some. Among roughly 140,000 clones, 85% to 95% were seen once, and the ten largest hold 12%. The material was peripheral blood, obtained after recovery from COVID-19. The receptors shown here come from an adult who had recovered from COVID-19.

The rearrangement links TRBV6-6 to TRBJ1-5; a weak D match, TRBD1 (6 bases). Trimming pared 4 bases from V and 0 bases from J, leaving 10 bases between. CDR3 size: 15 residues. Per germline, CDR1 MNHNY and CDR2 SVGAGI (reference sequence). For the CDR3, the DNA is TGTGCCAGCAGTTGGGGGGGCATTAGCAATCAGCCCCAGCATTTT. Its translation is CASSWGGISNQPQHF.

This chain uses TRBV5-6 with TRBJ2-7; D ambiguous. CDR1 is SGHDT and CDR2 is YYEEEE in the germline V gene. This CDR3 spans 14 amino acids. The V gene lost 2 bases and the J gene lost 2 bases, with 11 bases spanning the gap. CDR3 residues: CASSFVGRTYEQYF. The CDR3 region has the DNA TGTGCCAGCAGCTTTGTAGGAAGAACCTACGAGCAGTACTTC.

V and J are TRBV28 and TRBJ2-7; no clear D gene. The CDR3 has 14 amino acids. V was pared by 2 bases and J by 0 bases, with 8 bases between. The germline V gene has CDR1 MDHEN and CDR2 SYDVKM. Here the CDR3 reads CASSLGLSSYEQYF. For the CDR3, the DNA is TGTGCCAGCAGTTTAGGCCTTAGCTCCTACGAGCAGTACTTC.

This clone has just a few counts. This chain connects TRBV24-1 to TRBJ1-5; TRBD1 might be the D (6 bases). Trimming removed 5 bases at V and 9 bases at J, with 13 bases between. The V gene's germline CDR1 is KGHDR and CDR2 SFDVKD. The length of the CDR3 is 13 residues. The CDR3 reads CATSAGQFRPQHF. The CDR3 DNA reads TGTGCCACCAGTGCAGGACAGTTCCGGCCCCAGCATTTT.

This chain uses TRBV2 with TRBJ1-5; no firm D call. The germline gives CDR1 SNHLY, CDR2 FYNNEI. Trimming left V 1 base short and J 0 bases short, with 10 bases between. The CDR3 length is 16 residues. This chain's CDR3 is CASSEGALASNQPQHF. The CDR3 DNA reads as TGTGCCAGCAGTGAAGGGGCTTTAGCTAGCAATCAGCCCCAGCATTTT.

The V call is TRBV5-1, the J call TRBJ2-5; 9 nucleotides line up with TRBD2. The CDR3 is 18 amino acids. Trimming took 3 bases from V and 4 from J; bases not matched to a gene: 16. The germline gives CDR1 SGHRS, CDR2 YFSETQ. CDR3 sequence reads: CASSSLGVAGVIAETQYF. In DNA form, the CDR3 reads TGCGCCAGCAGCTCCTTAGGGGTAGCGGGAGTCATAGCAGAGACCCAGTACTTC.

The chain uses TRBV30 and TRBJ2-3, with D perhaps TRBD2 (5 bases). The V gene lost 5 bases and the J gene lost 4 bases, with 10 bases spanning the gap. The CDR3 covers 12 residues. The germline V gene encodes CDR1 GTSNPN and CDR2 SVGIG (reference sequence). CDR3 DNA sequence: TGTGCCTGGGGTGGAGGAGCAGATACGCAGTATTTT. It encodes CAWGGGADTQYF.

This chain connects TRBV2 to TRBJ1-2, with 8 bases matching TRBD1. Germline V gene lookup returns CDR1 SNHLY and CDR2 FYNNEI. The CDR3 consists of 14 residues. V lost 7 bases, J lost 5 bases, and 9 bases stayed unmatched. The CDR3 DNA is TGTGCCAGCATTGGGTACAGGGGGAGGTATGGCTACACCTTC. The encoded protein is CASIGYRGRYGYTF. The variable domain in full, completed from reference TRBV2 and TRBJ1-2, reads EPEVTQTPSHQVTQMGQEVILRCVPISNHLYFYWYRQILGQKVEFLVSFYNNEISEKSEIFDDQFSVERPDGSNFTLKIRSTKLEDSAMYFCASIGYRGRYGYTFGSGTRLTVV.

The chain uses TRBV5-4 and TRBJ2-7; 7 nucleotides agree with TRBD1. After removal of 6 bases from V and 2 bases from J, the junction contained 14 bases not matched to a gene. The CDR3 covers 16 residues. Germline-derived CDR1 and CDR2 are SGHNT and YYREEE (reference sequence). The DNA for the CDR3 is TGTGCCAGCACTCCTTACCCCGGACAGGAGGCCTACGAGCAGTACTTC. Its protein product is CASTPYPGQEAYEQYF.

The genes are TRBV5-6 and TRBJ1-3, with a possible D match to TRBD1 (5 bases). The ends were cut back, 2 bases at V and 3 bases at J, with 12 bases in the middle. This CDR3 is 15 amino acids long. CDR1 SGHDT and CDR2 YYEEEE come from the germline V gene. The CDR3 sequence is CASSFGPRDGNTIYF. Written as DNA, the CDR3 is TGTGCCAGCAGCTTCGGTCCCAGGGATGGAAACACCATATATTTT.

This sequence joins TRBV3-1 (or the pseudogene TRBV3-2) and TRBJ2-3; D is unclear. V gave up 4 bases and J gave up 0 bases, with 11 bases separating them. Germline-derived CDR1 and CDR2 are LGHDT and YNNKEL (reference sequence). The CDR3 spans 15 residues. CDR3 in DNA: TGTGCCAGCAGCCTACTTACTACTAGCACAGATACGCAGTATTTT. This translates into CASSLLTTSTDTQYF.

The V call is TRBV11-2, the J call TRBJ2-7; either TRBD1 or TRBD2 may fit D (5 bases each). The CDR3 totals 16 residues. V lost 3 bases and J 6 bases, leaving 21 bases between the germline ends. The germline V gene has CDR1 SGHAT and CDR2 FQNNGV. The CDR3 loop reads CASSFRSPERGAEQYF. In nucleotides, the CDR3 is TGTGCCAGCAGCTTCAGGAGTCCGGAGAGGGGTGCCGAGCAGTACTTC.

J is TRBJ1-6 and V is TRBV6-5; D is ambiguous. Trimming took 7 bases from V and 10 from J, leaving 20 bases between them. Germline CDR1 and CDR2: MNHEY and SVGAGI. The CDR3 runs to 15 residues. CDR3 nucleotides: TGTGCCAGCACAGATGGCCCCCGGGGTAGATCACCCCTCCACTTT. Translation gives CASTDGPRGRSPLHF.

The chain joins TRBV5-5 to TRBJ2-5, with D perhaps TRBD2 (5 bases). The V end lost 4 bases, the J end lost 5 bases, and 18 bases lay between the germline ends. The CDR3 totals 15 residues. Germline values: CDR1 SGHKS, CDR2 YYEKEE (reference sequence). The CDR3 DNA reads TGTGCCAGCAGCCAGCAGATGCGGGCCGGCGAGACCCAGTACTTC. Amino acids: CASSQQMRAGETQYF.

The V and J genes are TRBV9 and TRBJ2-1; 9 nucleotides line up with TRBD2. The V gene's germline CDR1 is SGDLS and CDR2 YYNGEE. This CDR3 has 17 residues. Trimming took 4 bases from V and 9 from J; bases not matched to a gene: 17. CDR3 sequence: CASSSRPLAGGWGEQFF. DNA for the CDR3: TGTGCCAGCAGCTCCCGGCCTCTGGCGGGAGGGTGGGGTGAGCAGTTCTTC.

The rearrangement uses TRBV5-1 and TRBJ2-1; 11 bases match TRBD2. The junction had 11 bases not matched to a gene; V was cut back by 3 bases and J by 9 bases. The CDR3 is made up of 16 amino acids. Germline V gene sequence: CDR1 SGHRS, CDR2 YFSETQ. The CDR3 is CASSSLGTSGSGEQFF. As DNA, the CDR3 is TGCGCCAGCAGCTCCCTAGGGACTAGCGGCTCGGGTGAGCAGTTCTTC.

This clone was observed once. The sample contains more than one DNA sequence encoding this CDR3. The V gene is TRBV12-3 or TRBV12-4, the J gene TRBJ1-1; D unclear. The V and J ends lost 5 bases and 5 bases respectively, with 6 bases between them. The CDR3 is 11 residues long. CDR3 nucleotide sequence: TGTGCCAGCAGTAGGCGGACTGAAGCTTTCTTT. Protein sequence: CASSRRTEAFF.

This clone was detected only once. This chain uses TRBV21-1 with TRBJ2-1. TRBV21-1 is tagged as a pseudogene. The CDR3 has 17 amino acids. The CDR3 region has the DNA TGTGCCAGCAGCAAAGAATGGCGCCGGCCGGATTACAATGAGCAGTTCTTC. Translating it yields CASSKEWRRPDYNEQFF.

The chain couples TRBV6-1 to TRBJ2-7; 12 bases line up with TRBD1. Looked up from germline, CDR1 is MNHNS and CDR2 is SASEGT. This CDR3 is built from 16 residues. The ends lost 4 bases at V and 6 bases at J; junction bases unmatched: 10. CDR3 sequence reads: CASSGGTGGSGREQYF. DNA for the CDR3: TGTGCCAGCAGTGGCGGGACAGGGGGCTCCGGACGCGAGCAGTACTTC.

The chain recombines TRBV9 with TRBJ1-2, with D hard to call. V dropped 4 bases and J dropped 6 bases, with 16 bases sitting between them. Germline CDR1 is SGDLS and CDR2 is YYNGEE. CDR3 size: 14 residues. This CDR3 is CASSPTPREHGYTF. The CDR3 DNA sequence: TGTGCCAGCAGCCCCACCCCCCGGGAGCATGGCTACACCTTC.

This clone has only a few counts. The chain has TRBV7-3 and TRBJ1-1; 10 positions match TRBD1. Germline V gene sequence: CDR1 SGHTA, CDR2 FQGTGA. The CDR3 runs 14 residues. J lost 2 bases, V lost 5 bases, and 2 bases had no gene match. The CDR3 here is CASSMTGGNTEAFF. CDR3 DNA: TGTGCCAGCAGCATGACAGGGGGCAACACTGAAGCTTTCTTT. The whole variable domain, filled in from reference TRBV7-3 and TRBJ1-1, reads GAGVSQTPSNKVTEKGKYVELRCDPISGHTALYWYRQSLGQGPEFLIYFQGTGAADDSGLPNDRFFAVRPEGSVSTLKIQRTERGDSAVYLCASSMTGGNTEAFFGQGTRLTVV.

The chain links TRBV14 to TRBJ1-4, with D possibly TRBD1 on 5 matching bases. V lost 2 bases to trimming and J lost 4 bases, with 17 bases between them. The germline V gene encodes CDR1 SGHDN and CDR2 FVKESK. This CDR3 is built from 17 residues. The CDR3 DNA reads TGTGCCAGCAGCCAAAGGGGAGTGGTCGGGCATAATGAAAAACTGTTTTTT. Protein sequence: CASSQRGVVGHNEKLFF.

The rearrangement uses TRBV28 and TRBJ1-4; D gene uncertain. Germline-derived CDR1 and CDR2 are MDHEN and SYDVKM. This CDR3 has 14 amino acids. The V end was cut by 8 bases, the J end by 7 bases, with 17 bases between. CDR3 nucleotides: TGTGCCAGCTGTCGGTTGAGAAGCGTTGAAAAACTGTTTTTT. The encoded protein is CASCRLRSVEKLFF. Supplemented by reference TRBV28 and TRBJ1-4, the full variable domain reads DVKVTQSSRYLVKRTGEKVFLECVQDMDHENMFWYRQDPGLGLRLIYFSYDVKMKEKGDIPEGYSVSREKKERFSLILESASTNQTSMYLCASCRLRSVEKLFFGSGTQLSVL.

This chain connects TRBV7-9 to TRBJ1-3; D might be TRBD1 (5 bases). The CDR3 loop spans 13 amino acids. The ends were cut back, 11 bases at V and 6 bases at J, with 17 bases in the middle. Germline V gene lookup returns CDR1 SEHNR and CDR2 FQNEAQ (reference sequence). The DNA for the CDR3 is TGTGCCTTCGCGGTGACAGCCCAAAACACCATATATTTT. Amino acid sequence: CAFAVTAQNTIYF.

The chain is built from TRBV29-1 and TRBJ1-3; D call uncertain. The V gene lost 5 bases and the J gene lost 3 bases, with 5 bases spanning the gap. This CDR3 contains 11 residues. The V gene's germline CDR1 is SQVTM and CDR2 ANQGSEA. In DNA, the CDR3 is TGCAGCGTTAGGGTTGGAAACACCATATATTTT. It encodes CSVRVGNTIYF.